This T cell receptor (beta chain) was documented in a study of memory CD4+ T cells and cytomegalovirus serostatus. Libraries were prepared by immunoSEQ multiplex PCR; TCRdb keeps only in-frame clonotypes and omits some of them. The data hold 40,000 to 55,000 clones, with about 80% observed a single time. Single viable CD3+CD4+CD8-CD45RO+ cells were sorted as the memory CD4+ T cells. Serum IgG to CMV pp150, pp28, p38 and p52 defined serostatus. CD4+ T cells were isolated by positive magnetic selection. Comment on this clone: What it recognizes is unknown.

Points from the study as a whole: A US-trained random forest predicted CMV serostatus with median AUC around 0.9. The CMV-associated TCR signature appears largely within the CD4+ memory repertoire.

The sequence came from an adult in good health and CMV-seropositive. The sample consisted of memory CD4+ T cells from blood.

CDR3 bases: TGTGCCAGCAGGAACAGTCAGGCCGGGGCCGGGGAGCTGTTTTTT. Its translation: CASRNSQAGAGELFF. The chain joins TRBV2 to TRBJ2-2; TRBD2 is a possible D gene (5 bases). CDR1 is SNHLY and CDR2 is FYNNEI in the germline V gene. V lost 6 bases, J lost 6 bases, and 17 bases lay in between. The CDR3 runs to 15 residues.